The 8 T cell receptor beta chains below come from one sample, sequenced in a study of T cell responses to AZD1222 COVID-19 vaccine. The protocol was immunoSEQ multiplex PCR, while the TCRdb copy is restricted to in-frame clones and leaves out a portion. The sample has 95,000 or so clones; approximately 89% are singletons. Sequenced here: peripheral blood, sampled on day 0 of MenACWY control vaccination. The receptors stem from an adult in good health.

The CDR3 spells CASSLDLATDTQYF. The CDR3 nucleotides are TGTGCCAGCAGCTTGGATTTAGCCACAGATACGCAGTATTTT. The gene calls are TRBV5-5 and TRBJ2-3; D is ambiguous. Between the trimmed V and J ends, which lost 0 bases and 2 bases, there was a span of 7 bases. Per the germline V gene, CDR1 is SGHKS and CDR2 is YYEKEE (reference sequence). The CDR3 covers 14 residues.

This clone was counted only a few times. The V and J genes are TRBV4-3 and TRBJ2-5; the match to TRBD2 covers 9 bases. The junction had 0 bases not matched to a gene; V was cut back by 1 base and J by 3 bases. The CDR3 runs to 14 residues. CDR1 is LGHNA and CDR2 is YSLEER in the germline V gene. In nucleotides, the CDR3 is TGCGCCAGCAGCCAAGGACTAGCGGAAGAGACCCAGTACTTC. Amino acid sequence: CASSQGLAEETQYF.

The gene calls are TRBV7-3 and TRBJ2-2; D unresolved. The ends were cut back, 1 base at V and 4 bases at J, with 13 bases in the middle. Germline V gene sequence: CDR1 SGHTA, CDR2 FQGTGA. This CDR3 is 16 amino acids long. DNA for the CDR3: TGTGCCAGCAGCTTAATTTTGGGTAAAGTCACCGGGGAGCTGTTTTTT. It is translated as CASSLILGKVTGELFF.

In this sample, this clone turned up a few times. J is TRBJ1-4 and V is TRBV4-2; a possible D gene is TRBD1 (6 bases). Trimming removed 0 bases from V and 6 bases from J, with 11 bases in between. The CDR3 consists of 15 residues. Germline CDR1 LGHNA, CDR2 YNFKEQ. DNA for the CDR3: TGTGCCAGCAGCCAAGATCCAGGGGCGGATGAAAAACTGTTTTTT. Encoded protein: CASSQDPGADEKLFF.

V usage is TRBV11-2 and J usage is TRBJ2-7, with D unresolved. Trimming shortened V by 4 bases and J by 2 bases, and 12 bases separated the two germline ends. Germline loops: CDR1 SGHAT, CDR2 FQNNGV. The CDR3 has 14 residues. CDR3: CASSSSGGPYEQYF. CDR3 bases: TGTGCCAGCAGCTCCTCCGGCGGCCCCTACGAGCAGTACTTC.

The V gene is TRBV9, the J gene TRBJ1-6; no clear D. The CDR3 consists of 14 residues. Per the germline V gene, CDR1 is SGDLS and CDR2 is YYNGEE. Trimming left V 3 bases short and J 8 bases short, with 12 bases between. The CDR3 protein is CASSAGPGDSPLHF. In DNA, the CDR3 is TGTGCCAGCAGCGCCGGTCCCGGGGATTCACCCCTCCACTTT.

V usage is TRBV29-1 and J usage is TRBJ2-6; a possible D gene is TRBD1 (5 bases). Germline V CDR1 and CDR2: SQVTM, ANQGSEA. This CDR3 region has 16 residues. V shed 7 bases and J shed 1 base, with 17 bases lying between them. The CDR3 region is CSADGAGFSGANVLTF. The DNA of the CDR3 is TGCAGCGCTGATGGGGCAGGGTTTTCTGGGGCCAACGTCCTGACTTTC. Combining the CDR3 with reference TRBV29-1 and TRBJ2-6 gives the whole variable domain SAVISQKPSRDICQRGTSLTIQCQVDSQVTMMFWYRQQPGQSLTLIATANQGSEATYESGFVIDKFPISRPNLTFSTLTVSNMSPEDSSIYLCSADGAGFSGANVLTFGAGSRLTVL.

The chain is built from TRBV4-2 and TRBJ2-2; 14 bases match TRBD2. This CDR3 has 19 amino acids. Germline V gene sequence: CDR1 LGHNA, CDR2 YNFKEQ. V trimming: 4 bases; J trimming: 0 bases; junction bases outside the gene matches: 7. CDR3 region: CASSRLPGLAGANTGELFF. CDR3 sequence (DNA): TGTGCCAGCAGCCGGCTTCCGGGACTAGCGGGGGCGAACACCGGGGAGCTGTTTTTT.